What follows are 8 T cell receptor beta chains derived from one specimen sequenced in a study of T cells in Graves' hyperthyroidism and ophthalmopathy. Regions amplified from RNA transcripts were the TCR beta CDR3 regions. Researchers ran a first-round RT-PCR on the TCR CDR3 using the HTBI primer set. One entry per CDR3 protein results from TCRdb running MiXCR on the multiplex PCR reads. Of about 350,000 distinct CDR3 sequences detected, around a sixth appear once; the ten largest clones hold around 15%. Material: blood. These receptors came from a woman in her thirties or forties with Graves' ophthalmopathy.

This clonotype was seen ten or more times. V is TRBV11-2 and J is TRBJ1-1; 7 nucleotides line up with TRBD1. Germline lookup yields CDR1 SGHAT and CDR2 FQNNGV. The CDR3 contains 13 residues. J lost 12 bases, V lost 2 bases, and 9 bases had no gene match. CDR3 DNA: TGTGCCAGCAGCTTAACACAGGGGTACGCGACTTTCTTT. It codes for CASSLTQGYATFF.

This clonotype was recorded at least ten times. The chain employs TRBV12-3 or TRBV12-4 and TRBJ1-1; 10 bases map to TRBD1. The CDR3 spans 15 residues. The V gene end was trimmed by 1 base and the J gene end by 2 bases; junction bases not matched to a gene: 1. The CDR3 is CASSLGTGGNTEAFF. The CDR3 region has the DNA TGTGCCAGCAGTTTAGGGACAGGGGGAAACACTGAAGCTTTCTTT.

With regard to this clonotype: Its ends do not fully match the called genes, so a read error is possible. This chain uses TRBV28 with TRBJ1-1; TRBD1 might be the D (6 bases). The CDR3 is made up of 14 amino acids. Germline V CDR1 and CDR2: MDHEN, SYDVKM. The CDR3 bases are TGTGCCAGCAGCCCAAACCCCAGGGGCACTGAAGCTTACTTT. It encodes CASSPNPRGTEAYF.

This clonotype was counted ten times or more. The chain carries TRBV5-6 and TRBJ2-4; a possible D gene is TRBD1 (5 bases). CDR3 size: 14 residues. Germline V gene data show CDR1 as SGHDT and CDR2 as YYEEEE. V lost 2 bases to trimming and J lost 6 bases, with 12 bases between them. The CDR3 DNA follows: TGTGCCAGCAGCTTTTTGGCAGGGTCAAACATTCAGTACTTC. Protein product: CASSFLAGSNIQYF.

This chain links TRBV4-1 with TRBJ1-2, with 8 positions matching TRBD1. Germline CDR1 MGHRA, CDR2 YSYEKL. The CDR3 is made up of 16 amino acids. The ends lost 4 bases at V and 1 base at J; junction bases unmatched: 8. The CDR3 DNA reads TGCGCCAGCAGCCTTCCGACAGGGGCCGATAACTATGGCTACACCTTC. This codes for CASSLPTGADNYGYTF.

This clonotype was seen many times. The chain uses TRBV2 and TRBJ1-3; D is unresolved. V gave up 2 bases and J gave up 2 bases, with 4 bases separating them. This CDR3 comprises 13 residues. Germline lookup yields CDR1 SNHLY and CDR2 FYNNEI. The CDR3 sequence: CASSESAGNTIYF. CDR3 DNA: TGTGCCAGCAGTGAATCAGCTGGAAACACCATATATTTT.

This clonotype was seen repeatedly, ten times or more. The chain couples TRBV2 to TRBJ1-2, with D tentatively TRBD1 (5 bases). The V gene's germline CDR1 is SNHLY and CDR2 FYNNEI. This CDR3 spans 11 amino acids. V lost 7 bases to trimming and J lost 13 bases, with 16 bases between them. Here the CDR3 reads CASTLGTACTF. DNA of the CDR3: TGTGCCAGCACTCTCGGGACCGCTTGCACCTTC.

This clonotype was seen ten or more times. The chain carries TRBV3-1 and TRBJ1-5; TRBD1 might be the D (5 bases). The CDR3 sequence is 13 residues long. Trimming took 5 bases from V and 4 from J, leaving 9 bases between them. The germline CDR1 and CDR2 sequences are LGHDT and YNNKEL (reference sequence). The CDR3 reads CASSARGNQPQHF. The CDR3 DNA reads TGTGCCAGCAGCGCACGGGGGAATCAGCCCCAGCATTTT.